Listed below are T cell receptor beta chains from one sample, sequenced in a study of cytomegalovirus exposure and HLA in healthy donors. Using immunoSEQ multiplex PCR, the repertoire was profiled, and TCRdb retains in-frame clones only, with some absent. The table has almost 200,000 clones, around 78% seen once; the top ten hold under 2%. What was sequenced was PBMCs. These receptors were collected from a man in his thirties or forties in good health and CMV-seronegative. Both conserved end residues are part of each CDR3. A D gene is named only where the DNA matches it firmly. Some rows mark clone size as missing; the rest say once, few, many or name a class of expanded clone.

d_call	v_call	j_call	clone_size	cdr3_aa	cdr3_nt
-	TRBV5-1	TRBJ1-4	-	CASSFQGSTNEKLFF	TGCGCCAGCAGCTTCCAGGGTTCGACTAATGAAAAACTGTTTTTT
TRBD1	TRBV7-9	TRBJ2-1	-	CARASGSGGLYNEQFF	TGTGCCAGGGCCTCTGGGTCAGGGGGCCTCTACAATGAGCAGTTCTTC
-	TRBV2	TRBJ2-7	-	CASSEGHSSSYEQYF	TGTGCCAGCAGTGAGGGGCACTCGAGCTCCTACGAGCAGTACTTC
TRBD1	TRBV25-1	TRBJ2-1	-	CASSAPGQGANNEQFF	TGTGCCAGCAGTGCGCCGGGACAGGGGGCCAACAATGAGCAGTTCTTC
-	TRBV28	TRBJ1-1	few	CASAGAVGNTEAFF	TGTGCCAGCGCGGGGGCCGTTGGGAACACTGAAGCTTTCTTT
-	TRBV7-9	TRBJ1-6	-	CASSLTDYNSPLHF	TGTGCCAGCAGCTTAACAGACTATAATTCACCCCTCCACTTT
TRBD1	TRBV5-1	TRBJ1-2	-	CASSSGQVVNYGYTF	TGCGCCAGCAGCTCTGGACAGGTGGTGAACTATGGCTACACCTTC
TRBD1	TRBV5-1	TRBJ2-5	-	CASRTQGAPETQYF	TGCGCCAGCAGGACGCAGGGGGCGCCGGAGACCCAGTACTTC
TRBD1	TRBV11-2	TRBJ2-5	-	CASSLVGDRQETQYF	TGTGCCAGCAGCTTAGTGGGGGACAGGCAAGAGACCCAGTACTTC
-	TRBV4-1	TRBJ2-5	-	CASSQEWRDETQYF	TGCGCCAGCAGCCAAGAATGGCGGGATGAGACCCAGTACTTC